This T cell receptor beta chain originates from a study of CD8+ T cells in alopecia areata (dated by TCRdb to 2017 to 2018). At the level of the whole study: In both human patients and the C3H/HeJ mouse model, the study applied high-throughput TCRbeta sequencing to look at T cell clonal expansion in alopecia areata. Scalp tissue and sorted CD4+ and CD8+ peripheral blood T cells from patchy and totalis/universalis alopecia areata patients and from healthy controls were covered by human TCRbeta sequencing. Scalp clonality was compared across normal scalp (n=4), patchy alopecia areata scalp (n=8), and alopecia totalis/universalis scalp (n=8). RNA was extracted with the PAXgene miRNA kit for fixed scalp, the miRNeasy kit for PBMCs, and the RNeasy kit for mouse skin. Amplification of TCRbeta CDR3 regions was done by immunoSEQ multiplex PCR using 35 Vbeta forward primers and 13 Jbeta reverse primers. Results the study describes overall, beyond this receptor: Compared with mice, TCR sequences shared between patients were less clear, possibly partly because of HLA diversity across the patient population. Unlike mouse skin, which is dominated by gammadelta T cells, normal human skin has resident alphabeta T cells that are also sequenced, and this complicates analysis of the scalp TCR repertoire. Compared with normal scalp, lesional scalp had higher clonality and more expanded CD8+ clones, particularly in alopecia totalis/universalis, a pattern that suggests antigenic drive.

Libraries were prepared through the immunoSEQ multiplex PCR assay. RNA was extracted from all samples and reverse transcribed into cDNA, which served as template for TCR sequencing. First-strand cDNA was synthesized using SuperScript III with a 2:1 mix of oligo-dT and random hexamers. A synthetic immune receptor repertoire was used to assess amplification bias, and residual bias was removed computationally. The paper's processing steps were these. After raw reads were preprocessed to remove errors, the CDR3 was defined following IMGT conventions as running from the conserved cysteine to phenylalanine. Clonality was calculated as 1 minus Shannon entropy normalized by log2 of the number of productive unique TCRs. Whether scalp clones were CD4 or CD8 was inferred by matching scalp TCRbeta sequences against CD4 and CD8 repertoires sorted from blood. TCRdb carries this immuneACCESS record with in-frame sequences only. Its versions omit some clonotypes, under half of them owing to an unresolved V gene in the studies checked, with the rest unexplained. V, J and clone size derive from that table, while D and trimming were established from the DNA sequence. For this sample there are roughly 150,000 clones; around 57% appear just once. In total, the top ten clones hold over 4% of the sample.

PBMCs were separated by density centrifugation and stained for CD3, CD4 and CD8, after which CD4+ and CD8+ T cells were sorted on a FACSAria. Scalp biopsies and blood samples were provided by unaffected controls. On this clone: What antigen it recognizes has not been identified. Qualities for individual bases were not recorded, and no much larger clone is one base off.

Source material: CD4+ T cells sorted from blood. This TCR was sampled from a human donor in good health.

CDR3 protein: CASSRSLAGEGYEQYF. The nucleotide sequence is given as TGTGCCAGCAGCAGAAGTCTAGCGGGAGAGGGCTACGAGCAGTACTTC. Here the chain combines TRBV9 and TRBJ2-5, with 10 central nucleotides matching TRBD2. Matching the DNA end better, TRBJ2-7 makes the J call doubtful. The CDR3 contains 16 residues, cysteine and phenylalanine counted. Only the CDR3 DNA stays, 48 bases, in frame from base 1. Via the germline V gene, CDR1 is SGDLS and CDR2 YYNGEE.